The text below deals with one TCR beta chain. CDR3 size: 14 residues. The J segment lost 5 bases and the V segment lost 1 base, leaving 3 bases of the junction unmatched. Germline assignment: CDR1 MDHEN and CDR2 SYDVKM. The sample is drawn from a study of blood T cell repertoires in COVID-19. At the level of the study: The United States, Italy and Spain supplied acute and convalescent COVID-19 samples. T cells, B-cell-depleted T cells, or PBMCs provided the cDNA or gDNA that served as material.

Per the authors' pipeline: Amplifying reference gene primers gave estimates of nucleated cell counts. TCRdb's copy holds only in-frame clones and misses some; the assay was immunoSEQ multiplex PCR. V and J calls and clone size are given by that table; D and trimming were obtained from the DNA. The sample gives about 68,000 clones, roughly 84% of which show up once; more than 8% is in the top ten. The chain is built from TRBV28 and TRBJ2-5; TRBD2 matches 8 bases. This receptor was identified in a man in his forties or fifties with active COVID-19. Sequences were obtained from peripheral blood. Here the CDR3 reads CASSLYGGEETQYF. CDR3 DNA: TGTGCCAGCAGTTTATACGGGGGGGAGGAGACCCAGTACTTC.